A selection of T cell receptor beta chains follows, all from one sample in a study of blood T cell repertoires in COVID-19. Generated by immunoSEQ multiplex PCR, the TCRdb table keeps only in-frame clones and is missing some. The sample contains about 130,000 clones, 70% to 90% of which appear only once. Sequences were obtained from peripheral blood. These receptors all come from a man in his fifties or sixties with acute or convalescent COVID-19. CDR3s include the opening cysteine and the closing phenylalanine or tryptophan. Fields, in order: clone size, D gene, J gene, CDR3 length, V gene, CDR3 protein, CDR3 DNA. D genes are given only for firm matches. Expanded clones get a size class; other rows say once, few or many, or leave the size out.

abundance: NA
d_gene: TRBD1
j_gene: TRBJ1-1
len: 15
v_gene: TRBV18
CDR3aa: CASSPPSTGGTEAFF
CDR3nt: TGTGCCAGCTCACCACCGTCAACAGGGGGCACTGAAGCTTTCTTT

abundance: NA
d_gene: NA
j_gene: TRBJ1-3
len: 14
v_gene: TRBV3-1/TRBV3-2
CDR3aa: CASRPRSSGNTIYF
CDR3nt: TGTGCCAGCAGACCACGGTCCTCTGGAAACACCATATATTTT

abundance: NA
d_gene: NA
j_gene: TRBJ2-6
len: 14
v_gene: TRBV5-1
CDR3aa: CASSLEQGTNVLTF
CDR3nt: TGCGCCAGCAGCTTGGAACAGGGTACCAACGTCCTGACTTTC

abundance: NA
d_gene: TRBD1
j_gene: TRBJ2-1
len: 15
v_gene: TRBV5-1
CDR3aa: CASHNPGQTFNEQFF
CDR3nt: TGCGCCAGCCACAACCCGGGACAGACGTTCAATGAGCAGTTCTTC

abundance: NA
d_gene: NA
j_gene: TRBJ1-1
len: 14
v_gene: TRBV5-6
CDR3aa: CASSLLAPGTEAFF
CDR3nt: TGTGCCAGCAGCTTGTTGGCGCCAGGCACCGAAGCTTTCTTT

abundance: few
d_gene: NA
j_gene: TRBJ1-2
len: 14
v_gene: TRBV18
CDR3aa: CASSPAGGSYGYTF
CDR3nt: TGTGCCAGCTCCCCCGCCGGGGGGTCCTATGGCTACACCTTC

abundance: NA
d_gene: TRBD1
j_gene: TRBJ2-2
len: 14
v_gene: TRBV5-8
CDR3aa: CASSFLQGTGELFF
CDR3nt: TGTGCCAGCAGCTTTTTACAGGGGACCGGGGAGCTGTTTTTT

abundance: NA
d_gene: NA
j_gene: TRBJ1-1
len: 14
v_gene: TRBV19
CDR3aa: CASTIGTGNTEAFF
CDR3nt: TGTGCCAGTACTATAGGGACTGGGAACACTGAAGCTTTCTTT

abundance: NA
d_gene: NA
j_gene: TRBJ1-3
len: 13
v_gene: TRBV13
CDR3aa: CASMLRGGNTIYF
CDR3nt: TGTGCCAGCATGCTTAGGGGTGGAAACACCATATATTTT

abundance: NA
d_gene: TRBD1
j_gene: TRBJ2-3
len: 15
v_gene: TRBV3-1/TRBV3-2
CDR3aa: CASRPTGGFHGTQYF
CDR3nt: TGTGCCAGCAGGCCTACAGGGGGCTTTCACGGTACGCAGTATTTT